Given below is one T cell receptor (beta chain) in context. Its antigen is still unknown. Base qualities are missing; no much larger clone stands one base away. This entry belongs to a study of blood T cell repertoires in COVID-19 (dated by TCRdb to about 2020). Some background on the complete study: Samples from collaborators originated in the United States, Italy and Spain and spanned both the acute and convalescent phases of COVID-19. A freely available public database, intended as a resource for researchers studying the immune response to SARS-CoV-2, is where the repertoires were released. The dataset comprised deeply sampled blood TCRbeta repertoires from subjects exposed to, actively infected with, or recovered from COVID-19. The sample metadata nearly always contained a de-identified subject ID, COVID-19 status, age in years and sex. The prospective study material was composed of cDNA or gDNA derived from T cells, B-cell-depleted T cells, or PBMCs. Where available, HLA class I and class II types were obtained from metadata supplied by the sample provider rather than from assay-based typing. Samples were obtained from the ongoing ImmuneRACE study (first 160 participants) and from 1,254 subjects provided by 6 global collaborators.

The immunoSEQ Assay, a bias-controlled multiplex PCR, was used to amplify TCRbeta CDR3 regions from genomic DNA. For the original study's pipeline: Within the assay, amplification of reference gene primers was used to estimate how many nucleated cells each sample contained. Sequence reads were collapsed and filtered to measure the absolute abundance of every unique TCRbeta CDR3 rearrangement. For each sample, productive Simpson clonality was calculated by taking the square root of Simpson's diversity index across productive rearrangements. This immuneACCESS table, as held by TCRdb, lists in-frame sequences with V and J called but not all clones. Of the missing ones, under half trace to an unresolved V gene in checked studies; the others have no known cause. V and J calls and clone size are those listed in that table; D and trimming were worked out from the DNA. The sample table shows tens of thousands of clones, and about 90% are seen once. The top ten hold around 15% of the sample.

What the authors observed across the whole study: How much clinical and demographic metadata was included differed by source and by participant, and the metadata was provided uncurated.

The collaborating institutions used their own protocols to collect whole blood in K2EDTA tubes. For TCRbeta analysis, collaborators shipped samples as frozen whole blood, isolated PBMCs, or DNA extracted from either of those sample types. This clonotype was sampled from a human donor with active COVID-19. The donor label of this sample is uncertain. The sample comprised peripheral blood.

The DNA sequence follows: TGTGCCACCAGCAGAGATTTCGGGTATGGAGCTTTCTTT. Its translation is CATSRDFGYGAFF. The V gene is TRBV15 and the J gene is TRBJ1-1; confidence is insufficient to name the D gene. V lost 0 bases and J lost 10 bases; the stretch between them is 12 bases long. The CDR3 contains 13 residues, cysteine and phenylalanine counted. Only the CDR3 portion is preserved as DNA: 39 bases, with reading frame beginning at the first base. For CDR1 and CDR2, the germline V gene (reference sequence) lists LNHNV and YYDKDF. The CDR3, completed at both ends by the reference TRBV15 and TRBJ1-1 genes, gives the full variable domain DAMVIQNPRYQVTQFGKPVTLSCSQTLNHNVMYWYQQKSSQAPKLLFHYYDKDFNNEADTPDNFQSRRPNTSFCFLDIRSPGLGDTAMYLCATSRDFGYGAFFGQGTRLTVV.